Described below is a single T cell receptor beta chain sequence and its context. This sequence may be a read error, since a much larger clone differs from it by one base. The data were taken from a study of response to subunit inactivated influenza vaccine. From the RT-PCR reads, TCRdb called clonotypes with MiXCR, one entry per CDR3 protein. This table holds 560,000 or so distinct CDR3 sequences, less than 10% found once. This clonotype originated in a man aged 45 to 70 who received an inactivated influenza vaccine. Specimen: PBMCs from blood, collected roughly 24 months after vaccination.

CDR3 sequence reads: CAGSAQNRNTEAFF. Here the CDR3 DNA reads TGTGCCGGCTCAGCTCAAAATCGGAACACTGAAGCTTTCTTT. This chain uses TRBV18 with TRBJ1-1; D is unclear. The CDR3 is 14 residues long. CDR1 is KGHSH, CDR2 LQKENI, per germline.